These 20 T cell receptor beta chains came from one sample sequenced in a study of T cells in Graves' hyperthyroidism and ophthalmopathy. Amplification of TCR beta CDR3 regions was performed using RNA transcripts as template. During a first-round RT-PCR of the TCR CDR3, the HTBI primer set was used. One entry per CDR3 protein, called by TCRdb with MiXCR from the multiplex PCR reads. Found here are approximately 640,000 distinct CDR3 sequences, just under 45% of them singletons; the top ten hold about 7%. Sequencing was performed on peripheral blood or thyroid tissue (not recorded which). The receptor set was obtained from an adult man with Graves' disease, either hyperthyroidism or ophthalmopathy (not recorded which).

This rearrangement joins TRBV29-1 to TRBJ2-5; unclear D gene. The CDR3 is made up of 13 amino acids. Germline CDR1 is SQVTM and CDR2 is ANQGSEA. Trimming removed 0 bases from V and 0 bases from J, with 5 bases in between. DNA of the CDR3: TGCAGCGTTGAAGATTGGAACCAAGAGACCCAGTACTTC. This gives the protein CSVEDWNQETQYF.

The chain joins TRBV15 to TRBJ2-6, with 8 bases aligning to TRBD1. Germline V CDR1 and CDR2: LNHNV, YYDKDF (reference sequence). This CDR3 has 16 amino acids. With 3 bases clipped from V and 0 bases from J, the junction kept 1 base outside the gene matches. CDR3 sequence: CATSSDRGSGANVLTF. In DNA form, the CDR3 reads TGTGCCACCAGCAGTGACAGGGGCTCTGGGGCCAACGTCCTGACTTTC. The whole variable domain, filled in from reference TRBV15 and TRBJ2-6, reads DAMVIQNPRYQVTQFGKPVTLSCSQTLNHNVMYWYQQKSSQAPKLLFHYYDKDFNNEADTPDNFQSRRPNTSFCFLDIRSPGLGDTAMYLCATSSDRGSGANVLTFGAGSRLTVL.

As concerns this clonotype: This may be a read error, as it is one base from a much larger clone. The V call is TRBV12-3 or TRBV12-4, the J call TRBJ2-7, with 11 bases aligning to TRBD2. The CDR3 covers 15 residues. Trimming at V came to 6 bases and at J to 3 bases, leaving 7 bases not matched to a gene. The CDR3 DNA is TGTGCCAGCAGCCCTCGACTAGCGGGATGCTACGAGCAGTACTTC. It encodes CASSPRLAGCYEQYF.

The chain uses TRBV2 and TRBJ1-2; 10 bases line up with TRBD1. The CDR3 spans 13 residues. The V gene end was trimmed by 8 bases and the J gene end by 6 bases; junction bases not matched to a gene: 6. Germline V gene sequence: CDR1 SNHLY, CDR2 FYNNEI. The CDR3 here is CASAATGGNGYTF. As DNA, the CDR3 is TGTGCCAGCGCGGCGACAGGGGGCAATGGCTACACCTTC.

The chain has TRBV29-1 and TRBJ1-1, with D maybe TRBD1 (5 bases). Germline V CDR1 and CDR2: SQVTM, ANQGSEA. This CDR3 is 13 amino acids long. V was pared by 5 bases and J by 1 base, with 11 bases between. The CDR3 DNA reads TGCAGCGTTAAGCCAGGGACGAACACTGAAGCTTTCTTT. Translation gives CSVKPGTNTEAFF.

The table lists this clonotype with a few counts. CDR3 in amino acids: CASSYWSNEKLFF. The CDR3 nucleotides read TGTGCCAGCAGTTACTGGTCGAATGAAAAACTGTTTTTT. The chain employs TRBV6-6 and TRBJ1-4; D remains unclear. Germline assignment: CDR1 MNHNY and CDR2 SVGAGI (reference sequence). The CDR3 runs to 13 residues. Trimming left V 1 base short and J 5 bases short, with 5 bases between.

This chain connects TRBV5-1 to TRBJ2-7; D possibly corresponds to TRBD1 (6 bases). Germline V gives CDR1 SGHRS, CDR2 YFSETQ. V was clipped by 2 bases and J by 1 base, with 16 bases between them. This CDR3 comprises 16 residues. The CDR3 region has the DNA TGCGCCAGCAGCTTAGTGTACCCCGACAGGTCCTACGAGCAGTACTTC. It encodes CASSLVYPDRSYEQYF.

This clonotype appeared many times. V and J are TRBV2 and TRBJ2-7, with D possibly matching TRBD1 (5 bases). Trimming left V 3 bases short and J 7 bases short, with 25 bases between. Germline CDR1 reads SNHLY; CDR2 reads FYNNEI. The CDR3 runs to 17 residues. DNA of the CDR3: TGTGCCAGCAGTGAGGTTAACCGCCAGGGTCGAAGGGGAGAGCAGTACTTC. It codes for CASSEVNRQGRRGEQYF.

At least ten counts were recorded for this clonotype. This chain connects TRBV9 to TRBJ1-1; D is undetermined. The V gene's germline CDR1 is SGDLS and CDR2 YYNGEE. The V gene lost 0 bases and the J gene lost 7 bases, with 10 bases spanning the gap. CDR3 length: 13 amino acids. The CDR3 spells CASSVVPEGEAFF. CDR3 bases: TGTGCCAGCAGCGTAGTGCCAGAAGGTGAAGCTTTCTTT.

The chain employs TRBV9 and TRBJ1-5; D unresolved. CDR1 is SGDLS and CDR2 is YYNGEE in the germline V gene. V was trimmed by 4 bases and J by 2 bases, leaving 16 bases between them. The CDR3 runs 16 residues. This chain's CDR3 is CASSLNAAGRNQPQHF. The CDR3 bases are TGTGCCAGCAGCCTCAATGCGGCTGGACGCAATCAGCCCCAGCATTTT.

This chain links TRBV25-1 with TRBJ1-2; D unclear. Germline V CDR1 and CDR2: MGHDK, SYGVNS. The CDR3 is 10 residues long. Trimming removed 9 bases from V and 1 base from J, with 3 bases in between. For the CDR3, the DNA is TGTGCCAGAGATAACTATGGCTACACCTTC. Translated: CARDNYGYTF.

V is TRBV7-9 and J is TRBJ2-5; 13 nucleotides line up with TRBD2. The CDR3 consists of 15 residues. CDR1 is SEHNR, CDR2 FQNEAQ, per germline (reference sequence). Trimming removed 4 bases from V and 5 bases from J; junction bases left unmatched: 4. CDR3 coding DNA: TGTGCCAGCAGCTCAGGACTAGCGGGAGCGGAGACCCAGTACTTC. Translating gives CASSSGLAGAETQYF.

This clonotype showed up many times. The chain joins TRBV10-3 to TRBJ2-7; D is unresolved. The CDR3 spans 14 residues. V lost 0 bases and J lost 3, with 9 bases in between. Looked up from germline, CDR1 is ENHRY and CDR2 is SYGVKD. The CDR3 loop reads CAISESRANYEQYF. Written as DNA, the CDR3 is TGTGCCATCAGTGAGTCAAGGGCTAACTACGAGCAGTACTTC.

The chain employs TRBV7-9 and TRBJ2-5; D uncertain. CDR3 length equals 15 residues. Trimming took 4 bases from V and 1 from J, leaving 13 bases between them. Germline assignment: CDR1 SEHNR and CDR2 FQNEAQ (reference sequence). CDR3 coding DNA: TGTGCCAGCAGCTCCACCGGGCGGATCCAAGAGACCCAGTACTTC. Amino acids: CASSSTGRIQETQYF.

The chain's CDR3 is CASSPGRRGGTGELFF. The CDR3 bases are TGTGCCAGCAGCCCGGGACGCCGCGGAGGGACCGGGGAGCTGTTTTTT. The chain joins TRBV19 to TRBJ2-2, with D possibly matching TRBD2 (6 bases). Germline lookup yields CDR1 LNHDA and CDR2 SQIVND (reference sequence). The CDR3 sequence is 16 residues long. Between the trimmed V and J ends, which lost 9 bases and 5 bases, there was a span of 22 bases. The complete variable domain, with remaining parts taken from reference TRBV19 and TRBJ2-2, reads DGGITQSPKYLFRKEGQNVTLSCEQNLNHDAMYWYRQDPGQGLRLIYYSQIVNDFQKGDIAEGYSVSREKKESFPLTVTSAQKNPTAFYLCASSPGRRGGTGELFFGEGSRLTVL.

This clonotype was seen a few times. This sequence joins TRBV9 and TRBJ2-5, with TRBD2 matching over 12 bases. Germline V gene lookup returns CDR1 SGDLS and CDR2 YYNGEE. V lost 5 bases, J lost 5 bases, and 7 bases stayed unmatched. The CDR3 covers 15 residues. CDR3 DNA sequence: TGTGCCAGCAGGGAGACTAGCGGGAGATCGGAGACCCAGTACTTC. Amino acids: CASRETSGRSETQYF.

This clonotype was counted a few times. The chain is built from TRBV7-8 and TRBJ2-7, with 14 bases fitting TRBD2. The V and J ends lost 5 bases and 6 bases, in that order; junction bases with no gene match: 9. Germline V lookup: CDR1 SGHVS, CDR2 FQNEAQ. The CDR3 is 16 residues long. The CDR3 here is CASSPGLAGAFFEQYF. In DNA, the CDR3 is TGTGCCAGCAGCCCGGGACTAGCGGGGGCCTTCTTCGAGCAGTACTTC.

The chain carries TRBV10-3 and TRBJ1-5, with D unresolved. The CDR3 runs to 14 residues. The germline V gene has CDR1 ENHRY and CDR2 SYGVKD. V lost 2 bases to trimming and J lost 0 bases, with 5 bases between them. CDR3 nucleotide sequence: TGTGCCATCAGTGAGACATATAGCAATCAGCCCCAGCATTTT. The encoded protein is CAISETYSNQPQHF.

This clonotype was seen a handful of times. A read error may produce the germline difference seen at one junction end. J is TRBJ2-7 and V is TRBV12-5; 9 bases match TRBD2. This CDR3 is 11 amino acids long. Germline V CDR1 and CDR2: LGHNT, FRNRAP. In DNA form, the CDR3 reads TGTGCTAGTGGTTTAAAGCGGGAGGTGGACTTC. Translated: CASGLKREVDF.

Regarding this clonotype: This clone may be a read error of a much larger clone one base away. The V gene is TRBV2, the J gene TRBJ1-2; TRBD1 matches 8 bases. After removal of 6 bases from V and 0 bases from J, the junction contained 12 bases not matched to a gene. The CDR3 contains 17 residues. Per the germline V gene, CDR1 is SNHLY and CDR2 is FYNNEI. The CDR3 region has the DNA TGTGCCAGCAGCGGATCAGTACAGGGGGTTCCTAACTATGGCTACACCTTC. Amino acid sequence: CASSGSVQGVPNYGYTF.